The 7 T cell receptor beta chains given below trace back to one sample, sequenced in a study of T cell responses to AZD1222 COVID-19 vaccine. Profiled with immunoSEQ multiplex PCR; TCRdb holds only in-frame clones, not every one. The repertoire holds over 130,000 clones, approximately 87% seen once, with 1.5% to 2% in the top ten. The specimen was peripheral blood, collected 28 days after the second AZD1222 dose. Receptors were obtained from an adult who received the AZD1222 COVID-19 vaccine.

The chain employs TRBV6-1 and TRBJ1-4, with D perhaps TRBD1 (6 bases). Germline V CDR1 and CDR2: MNHNS, SASEGT. The ends were cut back, 3 bases at V and 4 bases at J, with 12 bases in the middle. The CDR3 is 15 residues long. CDR3 region: CASSDRPGVNEKLFF. The CDR3, as DNA: TGTGCCAGCAGTGACCGTCCAGGGGTTAATGAAAAACTGTTTTTT.

The chain combines TRBV7-6 with TRBJ2-1, with D possibly being TRBD1 or TRBD2 (5 bases each). From germline, CDR1 is SGHVS and CDR2 FNYEAQ. The V end was cut by 6 bases, the J end by 7 bases, with 22 bases between. The CDR3 is made up of 16 amino acids. This chain's CDR3 is CASRGLGTPTGNEQFF. In nucleotides, the CDR3 is TGTGCCAGCAGGGGGCTGGGGACCCCAACGGGAAATGAGCAGTTCTTC.

The chain is built from TRBV19 and TRBJ1-1; D is undetermined. The CDR3 is 14 residues long. Trimming left V 7 bases short and J 0 bases short, with 12 bases between. CDR1 LNHDA and CDR2 SQIVND come from the germline V gene (reference sequence). The CDR3 bases are TGTGCCAGTAAGGCCCCGGGGATGAACACTGAAGCTTTCTTT. This codes for CASKAPGMNTEAFF. Full variable domain (outside the CDR3, taken from reference TRBV19 and TRBJ1-1): DGGITQSPKYLFRKEGQNVTLSCEQNLNHDAMYWYRQDPGQGLRLIYYSQIVNDFQKGDIAEGYSVSREKKESFPLTVTSAQKNPTAFYLCASKAPGMNTEAFFGQGTRLTVV.

The DNA for the CDR3 is TGTGCCAGCAGCGCCCGGCGGGGACAGATATACAATGAGCAGTTCTTC. This sequence encodes CASSARRGQIYNEQFF. The V gene is TRBV7-2, the J gene TRBJ2-1; D is possibly TRBD1 (7 bases). Germline CDR1 and CDR2: SGHTA and FQGNSA. The CDR3 totals 16 residues. V shed 5 bases and J shed 4 bases, with 18 bases lying between them.

CDR3 sequence reads: CASSPHHSGKGDNEQFF. Here the CDR3 DNA reads TGCGCCAGCAGCCCCCACCATAGCGGGAAGGGCGACAATGAGCAGTTCTTC. The rearrangement joins TRBV4-3 to TRBJ2-1; 8 nucleotides line up with TRBD2. V shed 4 bases, J shed 5 bases, and the junction held 13 bases outside the gene matches. Germline V lookup: CDR1 LGHNA, CDR2 YSLEER. This CDR3 has 17 amino acids.

This clone was seen a single time. The J gene is TRBJ2-7, the V gene TRBV28; D is unclear. Germline-derived CDR1 and CDR2 are MDHEN and SYDVKM. This CDR3 has 15 amino acids. V shed 3 bases and J shed 0 bases, with 12 bases lying between them. CDR3 sequence: CASSLGGGSSYEQYF. In nucleotides, the CDR3 is TGTGCCAGCAGTTTGGGCGGCGGAAGCTCCTACGAGCAGTACTTC.

V usage is TRBV7-9 and J usage is TRBJ1-1, with D maybe TRBD1 (5 bases). V shed 6 bases and J shed 4 bases, with 15 bases lying between them. The CDR3 loop spans 14 amino acids. Germline V gene sequence: CDR1 SEHNR, CDR2 FQNEAQ (reference sequence). The CDR3 region is CASSSRGRGTEAFF. CDR3 DNA: TGTGCCAGCAGTTCCCGGGGGAGAGGCACTGAAGCTTTCTTT.